The TCR beta chain described here comes from a study of T cells in Graves' hyperthyroidism and ophthalmopathy. General study findings and limits: Blood also showed most of the thyroid clonotypes that were expanded above 0.001.

This clonotype was detected ten times or more. Its matching antigen is unknown. Researchers took RNA transcripts and amplified the TCR beta CDR3 regions from them. First-round RT-PCR with HTBI primers amplified the TCR CDR3 region. Each CDR3 protein gets one entry after TCRdb re-called the multiplex PCR reads with MiXCR. The sample has 450,000 to 700,000 distinct CDR3 sequences, about 43% seen once; the top ten hold about 7.8%. The TCR comes from a young woman with Graves' hyperthyroidism. The sample taken for sequencing was peripheral blood or thyroid tissue (not recorded which).

The CDR3 region has the DNA TGTGCCAGCAGCTTAACTGGGGGCGGTCAGCCCCAGCATTTT. Protein product: CASSLTGGGQPQHF. The chain uses TRBV7-9 and TRBJ1-5; tentatively, D is TRBD1 (6 bases). CDR1 SEHNR and CDR2 FQNEAQ come from the germline V gene (reference sequence). V shed 2 bases and J shed 6 bases, with 11 bases lying between them. This CDR3 region has 14 residues.